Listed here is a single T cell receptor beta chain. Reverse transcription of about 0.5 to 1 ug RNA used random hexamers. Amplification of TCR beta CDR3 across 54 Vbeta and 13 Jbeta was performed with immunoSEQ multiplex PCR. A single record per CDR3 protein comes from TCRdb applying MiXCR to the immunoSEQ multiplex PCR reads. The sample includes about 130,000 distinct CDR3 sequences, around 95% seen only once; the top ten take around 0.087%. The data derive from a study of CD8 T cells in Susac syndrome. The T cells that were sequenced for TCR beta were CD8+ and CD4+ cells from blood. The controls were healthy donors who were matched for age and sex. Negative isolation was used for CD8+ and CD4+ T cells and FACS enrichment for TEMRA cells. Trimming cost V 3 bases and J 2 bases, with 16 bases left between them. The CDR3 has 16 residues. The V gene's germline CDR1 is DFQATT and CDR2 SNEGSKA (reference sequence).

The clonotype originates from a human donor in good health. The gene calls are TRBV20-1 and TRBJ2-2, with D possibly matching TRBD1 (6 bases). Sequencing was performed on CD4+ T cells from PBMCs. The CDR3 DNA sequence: TGCAGTGCTAGTTTTCAGGGGACGATTAACACCGGGGAGCTGTTTTTT. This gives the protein CSASFQGTINTGELFF.